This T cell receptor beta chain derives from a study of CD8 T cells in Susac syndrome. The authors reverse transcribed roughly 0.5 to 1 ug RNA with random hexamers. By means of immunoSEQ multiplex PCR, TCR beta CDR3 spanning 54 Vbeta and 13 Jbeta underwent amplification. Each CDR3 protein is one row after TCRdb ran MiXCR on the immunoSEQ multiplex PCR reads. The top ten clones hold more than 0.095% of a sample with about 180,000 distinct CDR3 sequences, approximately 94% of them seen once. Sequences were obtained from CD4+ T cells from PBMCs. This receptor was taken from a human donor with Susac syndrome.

The CDR3 reads CASRLTGSTSPLHF. The CDR3 bases are TGTGCCAGCAGATTGACAGGGTCCACTTCACCCCTCCACTTT. V gene TRBV27 combines with J gene TRBJ1-6, with 7 bases that match TRBD1. Germline V lookup: CDR1 MNHEY, CDR2 SMNVEV (reference sequence). The CDR3 runs to 14 residues. The V gene end was trimmed by 6 bases and the J gene end by 9 bases; junction bases not matched to a gene: 8.